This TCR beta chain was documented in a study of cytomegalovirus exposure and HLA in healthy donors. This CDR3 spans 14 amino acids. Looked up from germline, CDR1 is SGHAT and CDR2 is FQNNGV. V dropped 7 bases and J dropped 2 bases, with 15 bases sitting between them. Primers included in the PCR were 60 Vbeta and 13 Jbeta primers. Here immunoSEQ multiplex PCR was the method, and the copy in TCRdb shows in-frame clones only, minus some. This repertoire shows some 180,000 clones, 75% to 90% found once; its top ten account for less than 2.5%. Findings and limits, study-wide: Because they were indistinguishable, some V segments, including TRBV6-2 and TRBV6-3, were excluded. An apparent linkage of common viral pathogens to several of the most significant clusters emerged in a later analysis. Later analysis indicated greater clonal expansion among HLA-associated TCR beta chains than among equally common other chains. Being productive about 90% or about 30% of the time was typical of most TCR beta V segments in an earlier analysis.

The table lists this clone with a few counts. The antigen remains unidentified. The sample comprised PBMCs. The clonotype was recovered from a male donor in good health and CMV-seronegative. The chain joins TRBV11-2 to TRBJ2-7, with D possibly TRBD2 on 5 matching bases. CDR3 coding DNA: TGTGCCAGCACCCTTAACGCGGGCCCCTACGAGCAGTACTTC. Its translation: CASTLNAGPYEQYF. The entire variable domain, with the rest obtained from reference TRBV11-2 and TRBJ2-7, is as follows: EAGVAQSPRYKIIEKRQSVAFWCNPISGHATLYWYQQILGQGPKLLIQFQNNGVVDDSQLPKDRFSAERLKGVDSTLKIQPAKLEDSAVYLCASTLNAGPYEQYFGPGTRLTVT.